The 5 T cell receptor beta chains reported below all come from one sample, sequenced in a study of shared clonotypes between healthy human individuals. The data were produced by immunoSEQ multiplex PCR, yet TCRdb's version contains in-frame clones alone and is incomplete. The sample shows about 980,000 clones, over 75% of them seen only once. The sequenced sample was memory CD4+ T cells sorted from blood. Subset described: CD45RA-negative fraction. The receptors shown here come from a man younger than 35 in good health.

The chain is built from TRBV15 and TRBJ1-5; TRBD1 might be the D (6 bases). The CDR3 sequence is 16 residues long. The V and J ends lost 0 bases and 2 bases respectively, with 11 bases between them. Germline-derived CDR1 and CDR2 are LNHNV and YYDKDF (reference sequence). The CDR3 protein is CATSRDRGRGNQPQHF. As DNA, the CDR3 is TGTGCCACCAGCAGAGACAGGGGAAGGGGCAATCAGCCCCAGCATTTT.

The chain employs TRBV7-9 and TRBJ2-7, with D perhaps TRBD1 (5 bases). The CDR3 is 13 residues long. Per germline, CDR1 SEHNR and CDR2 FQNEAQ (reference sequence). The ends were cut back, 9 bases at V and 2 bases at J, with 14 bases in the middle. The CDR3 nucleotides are TGTGCCAGTAGTAGGGCAGGGCCCTACGAGCAGTACTTC. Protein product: CASSRAGPYEQYF.

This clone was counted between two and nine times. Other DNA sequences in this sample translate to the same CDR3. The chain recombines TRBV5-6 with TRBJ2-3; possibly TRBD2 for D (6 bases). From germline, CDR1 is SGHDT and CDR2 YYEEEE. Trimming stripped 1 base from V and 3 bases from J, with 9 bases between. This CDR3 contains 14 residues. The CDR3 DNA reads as TGTGCCAGCAGCTTGTATGGGGGGACAGATACGCAGTATTTT. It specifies CASSLYGGTDTQYF.

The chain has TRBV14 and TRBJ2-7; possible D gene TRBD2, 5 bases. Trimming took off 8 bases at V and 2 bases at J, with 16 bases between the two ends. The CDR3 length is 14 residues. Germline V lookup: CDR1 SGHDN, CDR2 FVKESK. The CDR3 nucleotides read TGTGCCAGCGTCCCTTGGACTTCTGCCTACGAGCAGTACTTC. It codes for CASVPWTSAYEQYF.

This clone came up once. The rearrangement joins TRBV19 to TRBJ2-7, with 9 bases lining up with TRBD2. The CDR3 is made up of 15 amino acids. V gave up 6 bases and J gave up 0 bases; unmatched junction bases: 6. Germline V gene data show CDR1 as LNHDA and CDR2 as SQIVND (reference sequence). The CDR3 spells CASSPGTSRSYEQYF. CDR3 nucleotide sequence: TGTGCCAGTAGCCCCGGGACTAGCCGCTCCTACGAGCAGTACTTC.